These 23 T cell receptor beta chains originate from one sample sequenced in a study of OX40 agonist ivuxolimab in advanced cancers. Sequencing was performed with immunoSEQ multiplex PCR; in TCRdb, only in-frame clones are kept and a portion is missing. Found here are about 63,000 clones, around nine tenths of them singletons; the top ten hold roughly 0.77%. The sample consisted of CD4+ or CD8+ T cells sorted from blood, taken in a trial of the OX40 agonist ivuxolimab. Every receptor here comes from an adult with an advanced solid tumor such as melanoma, head and neck, liver or kidney cancer.

The gene calls are TRBV6-1 and TRBJ1-3; D unresolved. Trimming cost V 3 bases and J 8 bases, with 14 bases left between them. The length of the CDR3 is 14 residues. CDR1 is MNHNS and CDR2 is SASEGT in the germline V gene. As DNA, the CDR3 is TGTGCCAGCAGTGATAGGGCTATCGAGGACACCATATATTTT. It specifies CASSDRAIEDTIYF.

The CDR3, as DNA: TGTGCCATCAGTGAGTCGAAAGGGGTAATCCAAGAGACCCAGTACTTC. Its protein is CAISESKGVIQETQYF. The V call is TRBV10-3, the J call TRBJ2-5, with D possibly being TRBD1 (5 bases). CDR3 size: 16 residues. Trimming shortened V by 0 bases and J by 1 base, and 12 bases separated the two germline ends. Per germline, CDR1 ENHRY and CDR2 SYGVKD.

The chain couples TRBV13 to TRBJ2-3; 11 bases agree with TRBD2. In germline, CDR1 is PRHDT, CDR2 FYEKMQ (reference sequence). The CDR3 contains 14 residues. The V gene end was trimmed by 5 bases and the J gene end by 6 bases; junction bases not matched to a gene: 4. Written as DNA, the CDR3 is TGTGCCAGCAGCCTAGCGGGAGGTGGTGATACGCAGTATTTT. It yields the protein CASSLAGGGDTQYF.

There are a few counts of this clone. The chain combines TRBV14 with TRBJ2-6; D is unresolved. Germline lookup yields CDR1 SGHDN and CDR2 FVKESK. The CDR3 runs to 14 residues. The V end was cut by 4 bases, the J end by 3 bases, with 7 bases between. The CDR3 region is CASSRAVGANVLTF. As DNA, the CDR3 is TGTGCCAGCAGCCGCGCGGTTGGGGCCAACGTCCTGACTTTC.

The chain carries TRBV7-2 and TRBJ2-1; D is perhaps TRBD2 (5 bases). V lost 5 bases, J lost 12 bases, and 14 bases lay in between. The CDR3 runs 12 residues. The germline V gene encodes CDR1 SGHTA and CDR2 FQGNSA. CDR3 nucleotides: TGTGCCAGCAGCATAACTAGTGCCTCGCAGTTCTTC. Protein: CASSITSASQFF.

The chain joins TRBV6-1 to TRBJ2-5; TRBD2 aligns across 12 bases. The CDR3 has 14 residues. The V gene end was trimmed by 8 bases and the J gene end by 4 bases; junction bases not matched to a gene: 5. Germline V gene sequence: CDR1 MNHNS, CDR2 SASEGT. The CDR3 DNA reads TGTGCCAGCCGCCTAGCGGGAGGGGTAGAGACCCAGTACTTC. This gives the protein CASRLAGGVETQYF.

The rearrangement joins TRBV5-6 to TRBJ2-2, with 11 positions matching TRBD1. Germline assignment: CDR1 SGHDT and CDR2 YYEEEE. Trimming took 3 bases from V and 7 from J; bases not matched to a gene: 2. The CDR3 has 14 residues. The CDR3: CASSSGTGGGELFF. CDR3 nucleotide sequence: TGTGCCAGCAGCTCCGGGACAGGGGGCGGGGAGCTGTTTTTT.

The rearrangement joins TRBV20-1 to TRBJ1-4; D ambiguous. V was clipped by 3 bases and J by 6 bases, with 5 bases between them. Germline V gene lookup returns CDR1 DFQATT and CDR2 SNEGSKA (reference sequence). The CDR3 sequence is 11 residues long. The CDR3 spells CSASSYEKLFF. The CDR3 nucleotides are TGCAGTGCTAGTTCCTATGAAAAACTGTTTTTT.

This clone has just one count. The rearrangement joins TRBV7-9 to TRBJ2-2, with D tentatively TRBD1 (6 bases). Per the germline V gene, CDR1 is SEHNR and CDR2 is FQNEAQ (reference sequence). The CDR3 extends over 13 amino acids. V was pared by 5 bases and J by 7 bases, with 11 bases between. CDR3 coding DNA: TGTGCCAGCAGCCCCCGGACAGACGGGGAGCTGTTTTTT. Translated: CASSPRTDGELFF.

This chain links TRBV7-6 with TRBJ2-1; TRBD2 aligns across 11 bases. Germline V gene sequence: CDR1 SGHVS, CDR2 FNYEAQ. V was pared by 7 bases and J by 0 bases, with 5 bases of the junction left unmatched. The CDR3 totals 16 residues. As DNA, the CDR3 is TGTGCCAGCAACCCAACTAGCGGGGGCTCCTACAATGAGCAGTTCTTC. Its translation: CASNPTSGGSYNEQFF.

Only one count was recorded for this clone. J is TRBJ2-7 and V is TRBV6-5, with TRBD2 identical over 10 bases. Trimming cost V 5 bases and J 3 bases; bases outside gene matches: 4. CDR1 is MNHEY, CDR2 SVGAGI, per germline. This CDR3 is 14 amino acids long. CDR3 DNA sequence: TGTGCCAGCAGTCGAGCGGGGGGGGTCTACGAGCAGTACTTC. Protein sequence: CASSRAGGVYEQYF.

This chain links TRBV19 with TRBJ2-5; maybe TRBD2 (5 bases). The V gene lost 2 bases and the J gene lost 5 bases, with 15 bases spanning the gap. Germline CDR1 is LNHDA and CDR2 is SQIVND (reference sequence). CDR3 size: 15 residues. This CDR3 is CASSITTGLGETQYF. CDR3 coding DNA: TGTGCCAGTAGTATAACCACGGGATTGGGTGAGACCCAGTACTTC. The complete variable domain, with remaining parts taken from reference TRBV19 and TRBJ2-5, reads DGGITQSPKYLFRKEGQNVTLSCEQNLNHDAMYWYRQDPGQGLRLIYYSQIVNDFQKGDIAEGYSVSREKKESFPLTVTSAQKNPTAFYLCASSITTGLGETQYFGPGTRLLVL.

The chain recombines TRBV5-1 with TRBJ1-2, with TRBD1 matching over 12 bases. CDR1 is SGHRS, CDR2 YFSETQ, per germline. After removal of 3 bases from V and 8 bases from J, the junction contained 11 bases not matched to a gene. This CDR3 comprises 16 residues. The CDR3 region is CASSSGTGGAIQGYTF. The CDR3 DNA sequence: TGCGCCAGCAGCTCGGGGACAGGGGGCGCGATCCAAGGCTACACCTTC.

V usage is TRBV9 and J usage is TRBJ2-5, with 9 nucleotides matching TRBD1. CDR3 length: 17 amino acids. V lost 0 bases and J lost 5; bases outside the gene matches: 11. CDR1 and CDR2 (germline): SGDLS, YYNGEE. For the CDR3, the DNA is TGTGCCAGCAGCGTAGCACGAGGGGGGACAGGGTTTGAGACCCAGTACTTC. Translated, it gives CASSVARGGTGFETQYF.

The chain links TRBV18 to TRBJ2-7; 7 bases map to TRBD2. The ends lost 3 bases at V and 5 bases at J; junction bases unmatched: 10. This CDR3 region has 15 residues. Germline V CDR1 and CDR2: KGHSH, LQKENI. CDR3 region: CASSPPVRLAHEQYF. DNA for the CDR3: TGTGCCAGCTCACCCCCGGTGCGACTAGCACACGAGCAGTACTTC.

The rearrangement uses TRBV6-6 and TRBJ1-4; D is unresolved. Trimming removed 5 bases from V and 0 bases from J, with 10 bases in between. CDR1 MNHNY and CDR2 SVGAGI come from the germline V gene (reference sequence). The CDR3 covers 15 residues. CDR3 protein: CASSQAIATNEKLFF. Here the CDR3 DNA reads TGTGCCAGCAGTCAGGCGATAGCAACTAATGAAAAACTGTTTTTT.

The chain employs TRBV27 and TRBJ1-5, with a weak D call TRBD1 (5 bases). V shed 6 bases and J shed 1 base, with 10 bases lying between them. Germline CDR1 and CDR2: MNHEY and SMNVEV (reference sequence). The CDR3 length is 14 residues. The CDR3: CASSPRTSNQPQHF. CDR3 nucleotide sequence: TGTGCCAGCAGCCCCAGGACAAGCAATCAGCCCCAGCATTTT.

The chain combines TRBV2 with TRBJ2-7; 8 nucleotides align to TRBD2. J lost 2 bases, V lost 11 bases, and 11 bases had no gene match. This CDR3 comprises 14 residues. Germline V CDR1 and CDR2: SNHLY, FYNNEI. CDR3 nucleotide sequence: TGTGCCGGCTCCTCCGGGACTAGAACCTACGAGCAGTACTTC. Encoded protein: CAGSSGTRTYEQYF.

This sequence joins TRBV7-3 and TRBJ2-1, with 12 bases that match TRBD1. The CDR3 has 18 residues. V was pared by 3 bases and J by 8 bases, with 14 bases of the junction left unmatched. Germline V lookup: CDR1 SGHTA, CDR2 FQGTGA. CDR3 in amino acids: CASSFGSGTGGAWYEQFF. In DNA, the CDR3 is TGTGCCAGCAGCTTTGGGAGCGGGACAGGGGGCGCGTGGTATGAGCAGTTCTTC.

The chain couples TRBV6-9 to TRBJ1-5; possibly TRBD1 for D (6 bases). The germline V gene encodes CDR1 MNHGY and CDR2 SVAAGI. With 2 bases removed from V and 1 base from J, the gap between germline ends came to 12 bases. The CDR3 has 16 residues. The CDR3 protein is CASSYNTGRSNQPQHF. In DNA form, the CDR3 reads TGTGCCAGCAGTTATAATACAGGGAGGAGCAATCAGCCCCAGCATTTT.

V gene TRBV19 combines with J gene TRBJ2-7; 11 positions agree with TRBD2. CDR1 and CDR2 from the germline V gene are LNHDA and SQIVND (reference sequence). Losses at the gene ends were 2 bases for V and 4 bases for J; bases not matched to a gene: 4. This CDR3 spans 15 amino acids. The CDR3 region has the DNA TGTGCCAGTAGTATAAGGACTAGCGGGCTGTACGAGCAGTACTTC. Its protein product is CASSIRTSGLYEQYF. The full variable domain, in which reference TRBV19 and TRBJ2-7 provide the parts outside the CDR3, is DGGITQSPKYLFRKEGQNVTLSCEQNLNHDAMYWYRQDPGQGLRLIYYSQIVNDFQKGDIAEGYSVSREKKESFPLTVTSAQKNPTAFYLCASSIRTSGLYEQYFGPGTRLTVT.

This sequence joins TRBV30 and TRBJ2-7; 7 nucleotides line up with TRBD2. The germline gives CDR1 GTSNPN, CDR2 SVGIG (reference sequence). The CDR3 is 14 amino acids. Trimming took 3 bases from V and 2 from J; bases not matched to a gene: 7. CDR3 sequence (DNA): TGTGCCTGGAGCCCTGGGGGGGGGACCTACGAGCAGTACTTC. Protein: CAWSPGGGTYEQYF.

The rearrangement links TRBV5-4 to TRBJ2-3; the match to TRBD2 covers 11 bases. V shed 4 bases and J 2 bases; nucleotides not matched to a gene: 6. There are 16 residues in the CDR3. Germline V gene sequence: CDR1 SGHNT, CDR2 YYREEE (reference sequence). CDR3 nucleotide sequence: TGTGCCAGCAGCCAGGGACTAGCGGTTGACACAGATACGCAGTATTTT. It yields the protein CASSQGLAVDTDTQYF. Together with reference TRBV5-4 and TRBJ2-3, the CDR3 gives the full variable domain: ETGVTQSPTHLIKTRGQQVTLRCSSQSGHNTVSWYQQALGQGPQFIFQYYREEENGRGNFPPRFSGLQFPNYSSELNVNALELDDSALYLCASSQGLAVDTDTQYFGPGTRLTVL.